This TCR beta chain was sequenced in a study of shared clonotypes between healthy human individuals. Sequencing used immunoSEQ multiplex PCR; TCRdb keeps in-frame clones, though not all of them. The table shows 2 million to 2.5 million clones, with more than 90% occurring only once. The germline CDR1 and CDR2 sequences are SGHDT and YYEEEE. The CDR3 covers 16 residues. V lost 4 bases and J 3 bases, leaving 18 bases between the germline ends. The sample consisted of naive CD4+ T cells sorted from blood. Subset noted: CD45RA+ positively selected. The TCR was taken from a man aged 18 to 35 in good health. The genes are TRBV5-6 and TRBJ2-3; either TRBD1 or TRBD2 may fit D (6 bases each). DNA of the CDR3: TGTGCCAGCAGCCCCGGAGGGCAGGGGTGGACAGATACGCAGTATTTT. Its translation is CASSPGGQGWTDTQYF.